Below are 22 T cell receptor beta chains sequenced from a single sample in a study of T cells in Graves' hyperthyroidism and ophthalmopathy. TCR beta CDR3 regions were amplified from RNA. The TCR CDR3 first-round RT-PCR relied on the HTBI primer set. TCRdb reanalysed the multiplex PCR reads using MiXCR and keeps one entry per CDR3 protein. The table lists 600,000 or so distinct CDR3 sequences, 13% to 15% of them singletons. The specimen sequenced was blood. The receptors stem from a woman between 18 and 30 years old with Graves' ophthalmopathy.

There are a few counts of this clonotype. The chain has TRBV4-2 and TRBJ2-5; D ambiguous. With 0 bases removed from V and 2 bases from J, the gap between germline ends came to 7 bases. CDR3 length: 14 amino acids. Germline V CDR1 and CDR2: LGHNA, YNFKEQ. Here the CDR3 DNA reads TGTGCCAGCAGCCAAGAACGCCGACAAGAGACCCAGTACTTC. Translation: CASSQERRQETQYF.

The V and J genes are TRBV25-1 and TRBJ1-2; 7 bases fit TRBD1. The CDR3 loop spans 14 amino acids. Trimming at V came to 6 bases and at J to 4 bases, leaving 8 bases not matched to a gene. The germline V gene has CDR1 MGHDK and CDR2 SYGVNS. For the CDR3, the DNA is TGTGCCAGCAGGGGACCGGGACAGATCTATGGCTACACCTTC. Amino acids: CASRGPGQIYGYTF.

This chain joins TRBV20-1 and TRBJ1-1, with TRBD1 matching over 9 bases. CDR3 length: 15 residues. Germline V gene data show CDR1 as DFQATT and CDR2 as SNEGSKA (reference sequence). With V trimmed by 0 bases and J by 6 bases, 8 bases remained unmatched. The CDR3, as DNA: TGCAGTGCTAGAGATCATACAGGGGGCTACTCTGAAGCTTTCTTT. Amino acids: CSARDHTGGYSEAFF.

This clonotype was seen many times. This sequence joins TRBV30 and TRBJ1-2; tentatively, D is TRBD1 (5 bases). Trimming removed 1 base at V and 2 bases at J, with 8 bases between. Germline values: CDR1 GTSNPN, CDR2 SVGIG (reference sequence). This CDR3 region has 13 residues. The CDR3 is CAWSEGYNYGYTF. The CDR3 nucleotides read TGTGCCTGGAGTGAGGGGTACAACTATGGCTACACCTTC.

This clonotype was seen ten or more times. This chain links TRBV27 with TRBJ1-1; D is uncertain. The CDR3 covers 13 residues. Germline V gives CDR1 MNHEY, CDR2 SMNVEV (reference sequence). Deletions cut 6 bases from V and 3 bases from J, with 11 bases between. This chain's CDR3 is CASRRFQDTEAFF. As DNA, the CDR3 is TGTGCCAGCAGGAGGTTCCAGGACACTGAAGCTTTCTTT.

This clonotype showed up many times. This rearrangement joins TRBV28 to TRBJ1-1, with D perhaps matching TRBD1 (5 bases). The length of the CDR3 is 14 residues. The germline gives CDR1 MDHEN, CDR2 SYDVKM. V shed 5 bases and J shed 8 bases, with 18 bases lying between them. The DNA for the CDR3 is TGTGCCAGCAGTCCCAGTTGGGGCAAGCGGGAAGCTTTCTTT. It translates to CASSPSWGKREAFF. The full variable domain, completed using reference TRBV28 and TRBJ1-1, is DVKVTQSSRYLVKRTGEKVFLECVQDMDHENMFWYRQDPGLGLRLIYFSYDVKMKEKGDIPEGYSVSREKKERFSLILESASTNQTSMYLCASSPSWGKREAFFGQGTRLTVV.

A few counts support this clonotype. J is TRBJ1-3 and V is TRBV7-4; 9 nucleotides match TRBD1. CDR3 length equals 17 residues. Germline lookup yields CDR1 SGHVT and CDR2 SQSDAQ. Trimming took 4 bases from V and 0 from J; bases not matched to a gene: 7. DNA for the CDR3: TGTGCCAGCAGCTGCCCGGGACAGGGTTTCTCTGGAAACACCATATATTTT. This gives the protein CASSCPGQGFSGNTIYF.

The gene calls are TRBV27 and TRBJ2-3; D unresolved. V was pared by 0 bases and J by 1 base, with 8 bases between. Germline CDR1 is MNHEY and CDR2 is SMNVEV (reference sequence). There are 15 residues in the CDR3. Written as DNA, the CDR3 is TGTGCCAGCAGTTTATCAAAGATCCGCACAGATACGCAGTATTTT. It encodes CASSLSKIRTDTQYF.

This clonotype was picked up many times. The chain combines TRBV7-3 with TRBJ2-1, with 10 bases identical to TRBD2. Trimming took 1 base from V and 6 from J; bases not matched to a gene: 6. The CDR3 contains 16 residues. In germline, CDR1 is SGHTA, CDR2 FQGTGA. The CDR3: CASSLISGRASNEQFF. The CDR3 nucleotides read TGTGCCAGCAGCTTAATCAGCGGGAGGGCCAGCAATGAGCAGTTCTTC.

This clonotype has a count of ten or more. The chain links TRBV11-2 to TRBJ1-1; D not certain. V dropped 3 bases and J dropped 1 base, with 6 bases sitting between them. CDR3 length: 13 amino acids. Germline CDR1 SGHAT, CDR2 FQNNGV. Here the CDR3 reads CASSFHTNTEAFF. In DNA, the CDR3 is TGTGCCAGCAGCTTTCATACGAACACTGAAGCTTTCTTT.

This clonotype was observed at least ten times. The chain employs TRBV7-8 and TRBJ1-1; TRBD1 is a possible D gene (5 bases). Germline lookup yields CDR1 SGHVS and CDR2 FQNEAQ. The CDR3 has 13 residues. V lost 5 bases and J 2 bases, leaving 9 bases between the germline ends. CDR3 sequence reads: CASSQGKNTEAFF. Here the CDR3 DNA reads TGTGCCAGCAGCCAGGGAAAAAACACTGAAGCTTTCTTT. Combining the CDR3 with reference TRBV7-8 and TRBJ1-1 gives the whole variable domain GAGVSQSPRYKVAKRGQDVALRCDPISGHVSLFWYQQALGQGPEFLTYFQNEAQLDKSGLPSDRFFAERPEGSVSTLKIQRTQQEDSAVYLCASSQGKNTEAFFGQGTRLTVV.

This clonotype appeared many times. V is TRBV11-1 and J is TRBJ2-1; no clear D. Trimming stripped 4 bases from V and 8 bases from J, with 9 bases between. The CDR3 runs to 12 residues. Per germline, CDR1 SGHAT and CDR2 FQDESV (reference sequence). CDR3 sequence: CASSWAWDEQFF. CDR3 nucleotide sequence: TGTGCCAGCAGCTGGGCTTGGGATGAGCAGTTCTTC.

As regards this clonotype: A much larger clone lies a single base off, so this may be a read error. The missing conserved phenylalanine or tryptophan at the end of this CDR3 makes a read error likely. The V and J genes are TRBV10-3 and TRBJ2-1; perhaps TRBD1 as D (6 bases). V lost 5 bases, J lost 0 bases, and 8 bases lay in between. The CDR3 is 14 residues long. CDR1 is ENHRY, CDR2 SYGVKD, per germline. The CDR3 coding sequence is TGTGCCATCAGTCCACAGGGCTCCTACAATGAGCAGTTCCTC. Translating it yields CAISPQGSYNEQFL.

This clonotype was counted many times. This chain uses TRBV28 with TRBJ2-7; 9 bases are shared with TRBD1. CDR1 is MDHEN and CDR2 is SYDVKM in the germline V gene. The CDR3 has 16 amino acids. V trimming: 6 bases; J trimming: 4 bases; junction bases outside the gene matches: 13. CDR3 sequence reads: CASRRADRGFKYEQYF. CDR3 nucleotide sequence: TGTGCCAGCAGGAGAGCCGACAGGGGGTTTAAATACGAGCAGTACTTC.

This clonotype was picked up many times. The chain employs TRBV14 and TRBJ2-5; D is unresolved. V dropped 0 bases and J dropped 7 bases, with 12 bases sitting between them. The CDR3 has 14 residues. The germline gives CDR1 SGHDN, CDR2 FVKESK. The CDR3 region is CASSQDSSRLTQYF. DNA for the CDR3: TGTGCCAGCAGCCAAGATTCCTCGAGGCTGACCCAGTACTTC.

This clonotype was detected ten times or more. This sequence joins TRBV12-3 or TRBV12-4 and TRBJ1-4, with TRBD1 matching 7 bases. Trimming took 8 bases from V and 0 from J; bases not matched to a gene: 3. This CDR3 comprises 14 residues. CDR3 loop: CASGDRATNEKLFF. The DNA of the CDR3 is TGTGCCAGCGGCGACAGGGCAACTAATGAAAAACTGTTTTTT.

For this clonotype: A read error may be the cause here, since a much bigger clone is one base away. CDR3 sequence reads: CASSQPYPSSVSSYNEQFF. CDR3 bases: TGTGCCAGCAGCCAACCTTATCCAAGTAGCGTCAGCTCCTACAATGAGCAGTTCTTC. V is TRBV3-1 and J is TRBJ2-1; maybe TRBD2 (5 bases). Germline assignment: CDR1 LGHDT and CDR2 YNNKEL (reference sequence). The germline V and J ends were trimmed by 2 bases and 0 bases, with 20 bases remaining between them. This CDR3 is built from 19 residues.

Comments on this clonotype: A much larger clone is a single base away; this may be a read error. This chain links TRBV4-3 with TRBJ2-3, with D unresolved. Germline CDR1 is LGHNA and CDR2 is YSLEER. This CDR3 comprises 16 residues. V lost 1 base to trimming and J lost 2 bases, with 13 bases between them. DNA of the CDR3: TGCGCCAGCAGCCAAGGTCCCGACTTCAACACAGATACGCAGTATTTT. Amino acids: CASSQGPDFNTDTQYF.

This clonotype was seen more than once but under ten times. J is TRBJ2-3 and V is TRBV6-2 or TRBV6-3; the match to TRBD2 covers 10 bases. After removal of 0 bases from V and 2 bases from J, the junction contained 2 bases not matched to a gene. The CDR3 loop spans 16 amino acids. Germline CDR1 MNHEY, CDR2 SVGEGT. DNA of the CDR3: TGTGCCAGCAGTTACTCGGGACTAGCGATCACAGATACGCAGTATTTT. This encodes CASSYSGLAITDTQYF.

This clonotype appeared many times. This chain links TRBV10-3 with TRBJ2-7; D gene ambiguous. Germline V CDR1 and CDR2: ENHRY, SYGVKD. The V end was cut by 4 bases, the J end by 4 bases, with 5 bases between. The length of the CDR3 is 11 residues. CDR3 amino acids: CAISGGYEQYF. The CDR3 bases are TGTGCCATCAGTGGGGGATACGAGCAGTACTTC.

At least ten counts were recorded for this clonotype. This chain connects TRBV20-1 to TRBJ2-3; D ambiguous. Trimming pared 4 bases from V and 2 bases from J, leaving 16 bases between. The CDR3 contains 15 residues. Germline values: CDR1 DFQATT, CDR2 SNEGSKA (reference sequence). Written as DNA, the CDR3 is TGCAGTGCTAAAATGAGACGATTATACACAGATACGCAGTATTTT. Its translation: CSAKMRRLYTDTQYF.

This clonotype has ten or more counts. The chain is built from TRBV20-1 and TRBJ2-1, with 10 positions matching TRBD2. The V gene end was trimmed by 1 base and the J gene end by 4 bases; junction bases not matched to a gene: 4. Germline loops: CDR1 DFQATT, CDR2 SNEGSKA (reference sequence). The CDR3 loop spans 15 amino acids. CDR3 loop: CSARGTSGHYNEQFF. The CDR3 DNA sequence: TGCAGTGCTAGAGGGACTAGCGGACATTACAATGAGCAGTTCTTC.